The rows below give T cell receptor beta chains drawn from one sample of a study of T-cell memory formation after mild COVID-19. TCRdb reprocessed the 5' RACE reads via MiXCR and lists one record per CDR3 protein. The sample records tens of thousands of distinct CDR3 sequences, 9% to 15% being singletons. The sequenced sample consisted of PBMCs or a T cell subset sorted from them (not recorded which). These receptors came from a man younger than 35 who had mild COVID-19 (a few samples of this study predate the infection). Cell type and time point are not known. CDR3s leave out the opening cysteine and the closing phenylalanine or tryptophan. Fields, in order: V gene, CDR3 protein.

>TRBV12-3/TRBV12-4
ASSPLGGSGGGETQY
>TRBV19
ASSIDGVSNQPQH
>TRBV20-1
SAPDRDLEQY
>TRBV7-3
ASSLTREAGGYGYT
>TRBV7-2
ASSLVPTADTQY
>TRBV4-3
ASSLSLGAGGPNEQF
>TRBV5-1
ASSLDRVYTEAF
>TRBV2
ASSDPFAGGLETQY
>TRBV2
ASSDSWTQY
>TRBV4-2
ASSQDGQPIYEQY
>TRBV4-1
ASSPQEGLSNQPQH
>TRBV7-8
ASTPFSYNSPLH
>TRBV9
ASSVGSFRSGELF
>TRBV7-9
ASSFVNEQF
>TRBV7-2
ASRFSENTEAF
>TRBV7-9
ASSSGTEAF
>TRBV6-5
ASSLQGLGGNTIY
>TRBV7-2
ASSFLAGGADTQY
>TRBV20-1
SARAPEGNQPQH
>TRBV12-3/TRBV12-4
ASSFLKGEGRYEQY
>TRBV27
ASSLQVTDTQY
>TRBV28
ASSLLGTANYGYT
>TRBV11-3
ASSSTGGADTQY
>TRBV9
ASSVGLAGTDTQY
>TRBV7-9
ASSAGWDTQY
>TRBV7-9
ASTGGAGSYNEQF
>TRBV12-3/TRBV12-4
ASIVQGGRNSPLH
>TRBV28
ASTSGGLPQH
>TRBV6-5
ASSYHGTGTEAF
>TRBV10-3
AISESRVLSYEQY
>TRBV9
ASSKTGAGETQY
>TRBV12-5
ASGLLGLVRIDTQY
>TRBV9
ASSPQVSYEQY
>TRBV2
ASSEQGYQETQY
>TRBV11-2
ASSWTSGGHNEQF
>TRBV19
ASSSRGSGANVLT
>TRBV7-2
ASSVQGGMETQY
>TRBV20-1
SAKTGAYSNQPQH
>TRBV20-1
SATIAGPAF
>TRBV4-1
ASSPRLAGAQETQY
>TRBV2
ASTFGQGTSSYEQY
>TRBV7-2
ASSLGGVYEQY
>TRBV10-2
ASRDRDGKLTEAF
>TRBV28
ASSSGTNEQF
>TRBV3-1
ASSQVWARSETQY
>TRBV5-1
ASSTGMNTEAF
>TRBV20-1
SARIAGGPSSYNEQF
>TRBV6-2/TRBV6-3
ASSYGAHNEQF
>TRBV12-3/TRBV12-4
ASRERERGLLAGALRTGELF
>TRBV12-3/TRBV12-4
ASSSGLVQQF
>TRBV12-3/TRBV12-4
ASTEGEAYEQY
>TRBV6-6
ASSPGLAGGSGDTQY
>TRBV4-2
ASSQESSTQPGELF
>TRBV6-2/TRBV6-3
ASSPPTGYQPQH
>TRBV20-1
SASTATEAF